The 26 T cell receptor beta chains in this list originate from one sample, sequenced in a study of brain T cells in children with intractable seizures (dated by TCRdb to the early 2020s). Library preparation was by the immunoSEQ multiplex PCR assay. TCRdb took over this immuneACCESS table, retaining in-frame rearrangements with V and J assigned. Such tables are incomplete; in checked studies, under half of the missing clones stem from an unresolved V gene, and the remainder is unexplained. This sample holds some 80,000 clones; approximately 89% were observed only once. Together, the top ten hold 24% of the sample. In light of the paper, this sample's time point label describes: resected brain tissue, or blood drawn just prior to surgery. The material sequenced was peripheral blood, taken at surgery. The receptors shown here come from a girl under 10 years old with Rasmussen encephalitis and intractable seizures.

This chain joins TRBV5-4 and TRBJ2-1; 8 nucleotides line up with TRBD2. The CDR3 loop spans 15 amino acids. V was pared by 5 bases and J by 0 bases, with 4 bases of the junction left unmatched. Germline CDR1 and CDR2: SGHNT and YYREEE (reference sequence). The CDR3 coding sequence is TGTGCCAGCAGTCGGGAGGGGAGCTCCTACAATGAGCAGTTCTTC. Its translation: CASSREGSSYNEQFF.

This chain links TRBV20-1 with TRBJ2-7; TRBD1 agrees at 7 bases. Trimming removed 6 bases from V and 3 bases from J; junction bases left unmatched: 2. CDR3 length equals 11 residues. Looked up from germline, CDR1 is DFQATT and CDR2 is SNEGSKA (reference sequence). CDR3 region: CSAAGGYEQYF. The CDR3 DNA sequence: TGCAGTGCGGCAGGGGGCTACGAGCAGTACTTC.

The CDR3 region is CASSQDRGPPYNEQFF. The CDR3 coding sequence is TGTGCCAGCAGCCAAGATCGGGGGCCCCCCTACAATGAGCAGTTCTTC. The chain uses TRBV3-1 (or the pseudogene TRBV3-2) and TRBJ2-1; the D gene could be TRBD1 or TRBD2 (6 bases each). The CDR3 runs to 16 residues. Germline CDR1 reads LGHDT; CDR2 reads YNNKEL (reference sequence). Between the trimmed V and J ends, which lost 0 bases and 2 bases, there was a span of 11 bases.

This clone rates as medium-sized. The V call is TRBV6-5, the J call TRBJ1-5; D unresolved. The CDR3 runs to 13 residues. Trimming took off 8 bases at V and 3 bases at J, with 11 bases between the two ends. Germline V gene lookup returns CDR1 MNHEY and CDR2 SVGAGI. Here the CDR3 reads CASLGGPNQPQHF. In DNA, the CDR3 is TGTGCCAGCCTGGGCGGGCCCAATCAGCCCCAGCATTTT.

CDR3 sequence: CASSVVGTGDSPLHF. The DNA of the CDR3 is TGTGCCAGCAGCGTAGTAGGGACAGGGGATTCACCCCTCCACTTT. This chain uses TRBV9 with TRBJ1-6; TRBD1 matches 10 bases. The germline V gene has CDR1 SGDLS and CDR2 YYNGEE. Losses at the gene ends were 0 bases for V and 8 bases for J; bases not matched to a gene: 2. The CDR3 extends over 15 amino acids.

The chain links TRBV21-1 to TRBJ2-7; the D call of TRBD2 is as the table states it, not checked on the DNA. TRBV21-1 is flagged as a pseudogene. The CDR3 loop spans 12 amino acids. The CDR3 region is CASSSGSWEQYF. Written as DNA, the CDR3 is TGTGCCAGCAGCAGCGGGTCCTGGGAGCAGTACTTC.

The V and J genes are TRBV7-2 and TRBJ2-3; D is uncertain. The length of the CDR3 is 15 residues. The germline V gene has CDR1 SGHTA and CDR2 FQGNSA. V was trimmed by 1 base and J by 5 bases, leaving 13 bases between them. CDR3 nucleotides: TGTGCCAGCAGCTTAGTGGGCCGGCACGGAGATACGCAGTATTTT. Its translation is CASSLVGRHGDTQYF.

The rearrangement uses TRBV29-1 and TRBJ1-5, with a weak D call TRBD1 (5 bases). V gave up 5 bases and J gave up 7 bases, with 15 bases separating them. The germline CDR1 and CDR2 sequences are SQVTM and ANQGSEA. This CDR3 is 13 amino acids long. The CDR3 is CSVTLGTQQPQHF. The CDR3 coding sequence is TGCAGCGTTACCCTCGGGACCCAACAGCCCCAGCATTTT. The variable domain in full, completed from reference TRBV29-1 and TRBJ1-5, reads SAVISQKPSRDICQRGTSLTIQCQVDSQVTMMFWYRQQPGQSLTLIATANQGSEATYESGFVIDKFPISRPNLTFSTLTVSNMSPEDSSIYLCSVTLGTQQPQHFGDGTRLSIL.

The rearrangement links TRBV6-5 to TRBJ2-3; the D is unclear. Between the trimmed V and J ends, which lost 4 bases and 3 bases, there was a span of 8 bases. Per the germline V gene, CDR1 is MNHEY and CDR2 is SVGAGI. The CDR3 is 13 amino acids. The CDR3 region has the DNA TGTGCCAGCAGTTCCCCAGGAACAGATACGCAGTATTTT. Translation gives CASSSPGTDTQYF.

This chain uses TRBV9 with TRBJ1-2; 9 bases map to TRBD1. Germline CDR1 is SGDLS and CDR2 is YYNGEE. V shed 2 bases and J 3 bases; nucleotides not matched to a gene: 14. The CDR3 totals 18 residues. The CDR3 region is CASSVDGVIRDRDYGYTF. Written as DNA, the CDR3 is TGTGCCAGCAGCGTTGACGGTGTAATCCGGGACAGGGACTATGGCTACACCTTC. Complete variable domain (other parts from reference TRBV9 and TRBJ1-2): DSGVTQTPKHLITATGQRVTLRCSPRSGDLSVYWYQQSLDQGLQFLIQYYNGEERAKGNILERFSAQQFPDLHSELNLSSLELGDSALYFCASSVDGVIRDRDYGYTFGSGTRLTVV.

The CDR3 DNA reads TGTGCCAGCAGTTTAGGAAGGAAGGCCACCCCTGAAGCTTTCTTT. Translating it yields CASSLGRKATPEAFF. The chain carries TRBV28 and TRBJ1-1; D is uncertain. The V end lost 2 bases, the J end lost 6 bases, and 16 bases lay between the germline ends. The CDR3 is 15 residues long. Germline V gene lookup returns CDR1 MDHEN and CDR2 SYDVKM.

The chain joins TRBV6-5 to TRBJ2-7, with 11 bases matching TRBD2. The trim removed 4 bases at V and 4 bases at J, leaving 3 bases unmatched. Germline V CDR1 and CDR2: MNHEY, SVGAGI. This CDR3 has 14 amino acids. The CDR3 region has the DNA TGTGCCAGCAGTTTAGCGGGAGGGCTGTACGAGCAGTACTTC. Its protein is CASSLAGGLYEQYF.

This clone was seen a single time. The chain recombines TRBV28 with TRBJ1-3; 8 bases line up with TRBD1. The CDR3 sequence is 15 residues long. After removal of 8 bases from V and 3 bases from J, the junction contained 9 bases not matched to a gene. Germline loops: CDR1 MDHEN, CDR2 SYDVKM. The CDR3: CASGPGTGIGNTIYF. CDR3 sequence (DNA): TGTGCCAGCGGGCCCGGGACAGGAATTGGAAACACCATATATTTT.

V is TRBV25-1 and J is TRBJ1-2; D uncertain. The germline CDR1 and CDR2 sequences are MGHDK and SYGVNS. The CDR3 consists of 11 residues. Between the trimmed V and J ends, which lost 8 bases and 4 bases, there was a span of 8 bases. DNA of the CDR3: TGTGCCAGCGATGCGGGCTATGGCTACACCTTC. Translation: CASDAGYGYTF.

J is TRBJ2-7 and V is TRBV11-2, with TRBD2 matching over 11 bases. CDR1 is SGHAT, CDR2 FQNNGV, per germline. The CDR3 loop spans 15 amino acids. V lost 5 bases, J lost 4 bases, and 7 bases stayed unmatched. The CDR3, as DNA: TGTGCCAGCAGCCATGGGACTAGCGGATTTTACGAGCAGTACTTC. Translated, it gives CASSHGTSGFYEQYF.

This sequence joins TRBV7-9 and TRBJ2-3; TRBD2 matches at 11 bases. The CDR3 has 17 amino acids. After removal of 5 bases from V and 11 bases from J, the junction contained 18 bases not matched to a gene. CDR1 SEHNR and CDR2 FQNEAQ come from the germline V gene (reference sequence). CDR3 sequence (DNA): TGTGCCAGCAGCCACCAGCCTACTAGCGGGAGCCCCCTGGGGCAGTATTTT. Its translation is CASSHQPTSGSPLGQYF.

V is TRBV4-1 and J is TRBJ2-7; 10 nucleotides align to TRBD2. V trimming: 4 bases; J trimming: 4 bases; junction bases outside the gene matches: 7. This CDR3 is 15 amino acids long. Germline V gene sequence: CDR1 MGHRA, CDR2 YSYEKL. CDR3 protein: CASSPLSGRTYEQYF. The CDR3 region has the DNA TGCGCCAGCAGCCCTCTTAGCGGGAGGACATACGAGCAGTACTTC.

The rearrangement uses TRBV10-2 and TRBJ1-3; perhaps TRBD1 as D (6 bases). Germline CDR1 and CDR2: WSHSY and SAAADI. The CDR3 length is 14 residues. The V gene lost 6 bases and the J gene lost 0 bases, with 9 bases spanning the gap. The CDR3 nucleotides are TGCGCCAGCAGAGGACAGCCCTCTGGAAACACCATATATTTT. Its translation: CASRGQPSGNTIYF.

The chain links TRBV9 to TRBJ2-1; 8 bases are shared with TRBD2. Germline CDR1 and CDR2: SGDLS and YYNGEE. This CDR3 region has 15 residues. V shed 5 bases and J 7 bases; nucleotides not matched to a gene: 11. This CDR3 is CASSGNSGKLNEQFF. The DNA for the CDR3 is TGTGCCAGCAGTGGTAATAGCGGGAAATTGAATGAGCAGTTCTTC.

The chain has TRBV9 and TRBJ2-3, with 11 bases lining up with TRBD2. The CDR3 length is 18 residues. CDR1 and CDR2 (germline): SGDLS, YYNGEE. With V trimmed by 4 bases and J by 3 bases, 13 bases remained unmatched. The CDR3 DNA reads TGTGCCAGCAGCCCATCCCTGGGTAGCGGGGGGGATACAGATACGCAGTATTTT. Translation: CASSPSLGSGGDTDTQYF.

J is TRBJ2-1 and V is TRBV6-4; no clear D gene. CDR1 is MRHNA and CDR2 is SNTAGT in the germline V gene. CDR3 length equals 15 residues. Trimming took off 3 bases at V and 2 bases at J, with 11 bases between the two ends. The CDR3 nucleotides are TGTGCCAGCAGTGAACACCGGCGGCCCTACAATGAGCAGTTCTTC. This codes for CASSEHRRPYNEQFF.

The CDR3 protein is CASFGRGRRTEAFF. The CDR3, as DNA: TGTGCCAGCTTTGGCAGGGGGCGAAGGACTGAAGCTTTCTTT. The chain has TRBV6-5 and TRBJ1-1, with TRBD1 matching over 8 bases. CDR3 length equals 14 residues. CDR1 and CDR2 (germline): MNHEY, SVGAGI. J gave up 5 bases and V 8 bases, and 10 bases lay outside the gene matches.

The J gene is TRBJ1-1, the V gene TRBV7-8; TRBD1 matches 11 bases. Losses at the gene ends were 3 bases for V and 0 bases for J; bases not matched to a gene: 3. This CDR3 is 16 amino acids long. The germline CDR1 and CDR2 sequences are SGHVS and FQNEAQ. CDR3 DNA sequence: TGTGCCAGCAGCTTCCGGGACAGGGGGGTGAACACTGAAGCTTTCTTT. Encoded protein: CASSFRDRGVNTEAFF.

V and J are TRBV6-5 and TRBJ2-1; D is unresolved. Per germline, CDR1 MNHEY and CDR2 SVGAGI. CDR3 length equals 15 residues. With 7 bases removed from V and 7 bases from J, the gap between germline ends came to 20 bases. CDR3 nucleotides: TGTGCCAGCATGCACCGGCCCCCGTGGCCGAATGAGCAGTTCTTC. It encodes CASMHRPPWPNEQFF.

The chain joins TRBV16 to TRBJ1-1; D gene unclear. V shed 0 bases and J shed 4 bases, with 3 bases lying between them. CDR3 length equals 12 residues. CDR1 KGHSY and CDR2 FQNENV come from the germline V gene. This chain's CDR3 is CASSQSTTEAFF. The CDR3 coding sequence is TGTGCCAGCAGCCAATCCACCACTGAAGCTTTCTTT.

V and J are TRBV7-9 and TRBJ1-1; D is unresolved. Germline CDR1 reads SEHNR; CDR2 reads FQNEAQ (reference sequence). There are 13 residues in the CDR3. Deletions cut 1 base from V and 1 base from J, with 4 bases between. The CDR3 nucleotides read TGTGCCAGCAGCTTAGTCGGGAACACTGAAGCTTTCTTT. It is translated as CASSLVGNTEAFF.